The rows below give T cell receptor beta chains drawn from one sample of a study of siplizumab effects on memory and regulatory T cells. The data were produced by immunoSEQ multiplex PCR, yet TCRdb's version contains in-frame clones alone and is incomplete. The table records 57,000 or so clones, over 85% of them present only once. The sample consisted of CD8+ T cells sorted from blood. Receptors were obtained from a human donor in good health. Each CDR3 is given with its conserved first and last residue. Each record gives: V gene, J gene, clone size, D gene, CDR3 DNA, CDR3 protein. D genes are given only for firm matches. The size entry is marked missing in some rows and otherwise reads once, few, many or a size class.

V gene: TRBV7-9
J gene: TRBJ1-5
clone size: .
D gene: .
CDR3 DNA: TGTGCCAGCAGCCCGTCGGGACACGACCAGCCCCAGCATTTT
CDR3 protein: CASSPSGHDQPQHF

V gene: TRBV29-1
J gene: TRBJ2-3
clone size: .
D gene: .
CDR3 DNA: TGCAGCGCTGCCCCGGATACGCAGTATTTT
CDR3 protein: CSAAPDTQYF

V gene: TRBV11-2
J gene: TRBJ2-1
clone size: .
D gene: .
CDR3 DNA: TGTGCCAGCAGCTTAGAGAACGGGAGTGAGCAGTTCTTC
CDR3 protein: CASSLENGSEQFF

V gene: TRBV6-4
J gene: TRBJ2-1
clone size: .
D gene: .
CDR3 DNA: TGTGCCAGCAGTGACAGGGCGGACTACAATGAGCAGTTCTTC
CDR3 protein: CASSDRADYNEQFF

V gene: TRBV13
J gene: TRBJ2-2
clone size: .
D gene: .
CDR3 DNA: TGTGCTACCAGCGGCCTGAACACCGGGGAGCTGTTTTTT
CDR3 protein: CATSGLNTGELFF

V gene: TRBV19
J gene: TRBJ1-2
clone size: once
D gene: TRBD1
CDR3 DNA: TGTGCCAGTAGCCTTCCGGACAGGGGCGGCTATGGCTACACCTTC
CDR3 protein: CASSLPDRGGYGYTF

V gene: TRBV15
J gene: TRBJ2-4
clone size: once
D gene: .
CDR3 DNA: TGTGCCACCAGCAGAGATCGCAGCACGGCCAAAAACATTCAGTACTTC
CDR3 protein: CATSRDRSTAKNIQYF

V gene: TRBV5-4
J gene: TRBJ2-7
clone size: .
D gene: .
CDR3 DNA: TGTGCCAGCAGCTGGGGCCTGGGTGGAGCCGCCTACGAGCAGTACTTC
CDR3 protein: CASSWGLGGAAYEQYF

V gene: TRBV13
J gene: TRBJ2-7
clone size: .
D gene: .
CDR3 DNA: TGTGCCAGCAGCTCCACCCGCACCGGACTATCCTACGAGCAGTACTTC
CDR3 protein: CASSSTRTGLSYEQYF

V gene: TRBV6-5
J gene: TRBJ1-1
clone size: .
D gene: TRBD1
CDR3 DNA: TGTGCCAGCAGTGGGACAGGAGACACTGAAGCTTTCTTT
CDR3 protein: CASSGTGDTEAFF

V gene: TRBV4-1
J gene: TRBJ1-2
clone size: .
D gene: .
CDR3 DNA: TGCGCCAGCAGCCAACCCGACAGGCTAGCTGGCTACACCTTC
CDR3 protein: CASSQPDRLAGYTF

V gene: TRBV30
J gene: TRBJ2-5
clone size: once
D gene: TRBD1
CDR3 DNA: TGTGCCTGGAGTGCGGACAGGGTGAGGGAGACCCAGTACTTC
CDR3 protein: CAWSADRVRETQYF

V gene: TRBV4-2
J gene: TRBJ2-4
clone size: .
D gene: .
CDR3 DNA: TGTGCCAGCAGCCAAGGTCTAGATAAGGTCTTC
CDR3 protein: CASSQGLDKVF

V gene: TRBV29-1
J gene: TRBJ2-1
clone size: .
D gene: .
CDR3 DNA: TGCAGCGTTGAAGAGGGGACTGAGCACAATGAGCAGTTCTTC
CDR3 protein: CSVEEGTEHNEQFF

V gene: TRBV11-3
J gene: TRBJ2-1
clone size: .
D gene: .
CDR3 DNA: TGTGCCAGCAGCCCGGACAGAGAGCACAATGAGCAGTTCTTC
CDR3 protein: CASSPDREHNEQFF

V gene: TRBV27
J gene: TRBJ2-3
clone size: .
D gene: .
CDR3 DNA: TGTGCCAGCAGTTCGGAAGTGAAGGTGGATACGCAGTATTTT
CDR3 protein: CASSSEVKVDTQYF

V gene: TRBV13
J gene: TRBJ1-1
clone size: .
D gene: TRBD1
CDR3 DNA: TGTGCCAGCAGCTTTGCGACAGGGTTCGGAACTGAAGCTTTCTTT
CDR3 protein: CASSFATGFGTEAFF

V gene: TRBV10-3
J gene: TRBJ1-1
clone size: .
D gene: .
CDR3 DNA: TGTGCCATCAGTGAAGGGCAGCTTGAAGCTTTCTTT
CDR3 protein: CAISEGQLEAFF

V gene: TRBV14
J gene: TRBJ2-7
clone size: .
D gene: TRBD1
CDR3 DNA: TGTGCCAGCAGCCAAGTAACTGGGACAGGGCTACCCTACGAGCAGTACTTC
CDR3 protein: CASSQVTGTGLPYEQYF

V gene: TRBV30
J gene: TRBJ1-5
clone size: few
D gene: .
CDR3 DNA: TGTGCCTGGAGTGAAACAGGCAGCCGGCCCCAGCATTTT
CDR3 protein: CAWSETGSRPQHF

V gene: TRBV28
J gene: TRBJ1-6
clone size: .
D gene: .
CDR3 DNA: TGTGCCAGCACGAAACTGCTTTGGGGGTCCCCCCTCCACTTT
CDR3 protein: CASTKLLWGSPLHF

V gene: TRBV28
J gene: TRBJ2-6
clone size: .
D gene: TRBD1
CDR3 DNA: TGTGCCAGCAGTACAGGGGACAGGGCTTACTCTGGGGCCAACGTCCTGACTTTC
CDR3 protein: CASSTGDRAYSGANVLTF

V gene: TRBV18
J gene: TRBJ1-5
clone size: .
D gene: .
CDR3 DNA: TGTGCCAGCTCACCCCCGGGGGATGATCAGCCCCAGCATTTT
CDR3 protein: CASSPPGDDQPQHF

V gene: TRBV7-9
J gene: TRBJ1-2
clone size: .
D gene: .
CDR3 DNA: TGTGCCAGCAGTGACCGGCAGGGTGGAGAAGGCTACACCTTC
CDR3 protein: CASSDRQGGEGYTF

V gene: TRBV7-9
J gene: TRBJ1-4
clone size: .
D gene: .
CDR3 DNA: TGTGCCAGCAGCGTTATGACAGTTGAAAAACTGTTTTTT
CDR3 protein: CASSVMTVEKLFF

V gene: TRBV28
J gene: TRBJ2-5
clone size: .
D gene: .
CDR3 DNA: TGTGCCAGCAGCTACGTAGGGGAGACCCAGTACTTC
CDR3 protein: CASSYVGETQYF

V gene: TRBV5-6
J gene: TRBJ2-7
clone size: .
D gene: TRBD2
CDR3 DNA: TGTGCCAGCAGCTTGGTACTAGCGCACAACTCCTACGAGCAGTACTTC
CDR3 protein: CASSLVLAHNSYEQYF

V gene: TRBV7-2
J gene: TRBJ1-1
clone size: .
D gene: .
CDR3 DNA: TGTGCCAGCAGCTTAGGTGTAGTCGGAGCTTTCTTT
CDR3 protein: CASSLGVVGAFF

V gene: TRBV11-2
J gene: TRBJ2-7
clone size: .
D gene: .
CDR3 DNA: TGTGCCAGCAGCTTAGTCGGATGGGATCCCTACGAGCAGTACTTC
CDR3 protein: CASSLVGWDPYEQYF

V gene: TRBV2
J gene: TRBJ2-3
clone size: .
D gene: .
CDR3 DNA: TGTGCCGCCGGCCTGAGCACAGATACGCAGTATTTT
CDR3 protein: CAAGLSTDTQYF

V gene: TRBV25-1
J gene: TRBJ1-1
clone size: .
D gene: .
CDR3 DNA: TGTGCCAGCAGTGTTGACAATGAAGCTTTCTTT
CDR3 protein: CASSVDNEAFF

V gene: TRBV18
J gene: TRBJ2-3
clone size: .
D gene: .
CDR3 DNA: TGTGCCAGCTCACAGGGGACAGATACGCAGTATTTT
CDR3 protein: CASSQGTDTQYF

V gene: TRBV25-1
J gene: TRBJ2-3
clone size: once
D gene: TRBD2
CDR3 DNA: TGTGCCAGCAGTGAACGGGCCCTAGCGGGAGGGACAGATACGCAGTATTTT
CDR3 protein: CASSERALAGGTDTQYF

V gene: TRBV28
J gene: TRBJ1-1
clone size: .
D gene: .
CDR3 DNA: TGTGCCACCCCTGACACGGACTGTGCCATGAACACTGAAGCTTTCTTT
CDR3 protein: CATPDTDCAMNTEAFF

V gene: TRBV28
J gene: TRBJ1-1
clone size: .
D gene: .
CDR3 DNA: TGTGCCAGCAGCCTCAGGGGTGGGTACACTGAAGCTTTCTTT
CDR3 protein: CASSLRGGYTEAFF

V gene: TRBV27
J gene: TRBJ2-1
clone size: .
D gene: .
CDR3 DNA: TGTGCCAGCAGTTTATCGGGGGATGAGCAGTTCTTC
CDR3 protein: CASSLSGDEQFF

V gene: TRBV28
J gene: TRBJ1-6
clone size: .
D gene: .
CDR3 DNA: TGTGCCAGCAGTTTGAGCCGGGACTTCGGCAATTCACCCCTCCACTTT
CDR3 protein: CASSLSRDFGNSPLHF

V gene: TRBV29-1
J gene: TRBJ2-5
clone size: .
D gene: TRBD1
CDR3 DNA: TGCAGCGTTGAAGAAGCCGCGAGGGGGCTAGAGACCCAGTACTTC
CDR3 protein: CSVEEAARGLETQYF

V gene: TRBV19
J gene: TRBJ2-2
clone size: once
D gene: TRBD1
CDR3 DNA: TGTGCCAGTAGGGAAGGACAGGGGAACACCGGGGAGCTGTTTTTT
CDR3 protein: CASREGQGNTGELFF

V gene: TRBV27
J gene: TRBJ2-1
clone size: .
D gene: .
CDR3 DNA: TGTGCCAGCAGTTTGCGGGACTACAATGAGCAGTTCTTC
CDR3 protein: CASSLRDYNEQFF

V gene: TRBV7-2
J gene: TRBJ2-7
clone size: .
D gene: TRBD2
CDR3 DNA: TGTGCCAGCAGCATAAGCCGGGGGGGCTCCTACGAGCAGTACTTC
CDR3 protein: CASSISRGGSYEQYF

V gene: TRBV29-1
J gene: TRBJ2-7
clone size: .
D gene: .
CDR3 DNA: TGCAGCGTTGTTGGGCTAGCGCCGACCTACGAGCAGTACTTC
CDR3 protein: CSVVGLAPTYEQYF

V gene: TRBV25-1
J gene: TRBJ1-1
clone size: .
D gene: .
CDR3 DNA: TGTGCCAGCAGCCGTTCCGAGGCAGCGAACACTGAAGCTTTCTTT
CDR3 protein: CASSRSEAANTEAFF

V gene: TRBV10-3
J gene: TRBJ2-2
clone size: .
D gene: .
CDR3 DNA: TGTGCCATCAGTGACAGGGACACCGGGGAGCTGTTTTTT
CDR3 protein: CAISDRDTGELFF

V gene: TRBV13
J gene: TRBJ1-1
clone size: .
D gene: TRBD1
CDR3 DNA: TGTGCCAGCAGCGTGGGGACAGTCCCGGTGAACACTGAAGCTTTCTTT
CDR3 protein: CASSVGTVPVNTEAFF

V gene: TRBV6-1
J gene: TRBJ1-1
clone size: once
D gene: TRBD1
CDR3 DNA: TGTGCCAGCAGTGAAGTTTATGGGACAGCGAACACTGAAGCTTTCTTT
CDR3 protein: CASSEVYGTANTEAFF

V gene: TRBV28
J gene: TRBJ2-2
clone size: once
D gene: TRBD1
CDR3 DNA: TGTGCCAGCAGTTCCACAGGGGCGTCCGGGGAGCTGTTTTTT
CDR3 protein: CASSSTGASGELFF

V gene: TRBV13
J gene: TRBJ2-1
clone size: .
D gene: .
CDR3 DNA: TGTGCCAGCAGCTTAGGCCCCCAAGGGGAGCAGTTCTTC
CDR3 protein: CASSLGPQGEQFF

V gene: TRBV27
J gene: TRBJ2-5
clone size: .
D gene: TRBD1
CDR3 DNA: TGTGCCAGCAGTCAGACAGGGAGTCAAGAGACCCAGTACTTC
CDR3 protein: CASSQTGSQETQYF

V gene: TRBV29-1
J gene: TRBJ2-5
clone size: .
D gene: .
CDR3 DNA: TGCAGCGTTGAAGATCTGGAAGGGTACCAAGAGACCCAGTACTTC
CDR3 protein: CSVEDLEGYQETQYF

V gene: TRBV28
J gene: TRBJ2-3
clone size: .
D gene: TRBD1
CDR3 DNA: TGTGCCAGCAAACCCCTAGCCCGGGGACAGGGGGCTGATACGCAGTATTTT
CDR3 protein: CASKPLARGQGADTQYF

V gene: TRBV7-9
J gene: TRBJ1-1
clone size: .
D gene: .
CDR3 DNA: TGTGCCAGCAGCTTAGTGGGGATGGGCACTGAAGCTTTCTTT
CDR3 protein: CASSLVGMGTEAFF

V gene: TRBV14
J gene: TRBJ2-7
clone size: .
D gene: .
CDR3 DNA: TGTGCCAGCAGCCAAGTGGGTAGCGGCCTCTCCTACGAGCAGTACTTC
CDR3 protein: CASSQVGSGLSYEQYF

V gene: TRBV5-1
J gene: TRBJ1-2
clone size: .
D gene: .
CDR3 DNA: TGCGCCAGCAGCGCCGGCTTTAGGATAGGCTATGGCTACACCTTC
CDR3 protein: CASSAGFRIGYGYTF